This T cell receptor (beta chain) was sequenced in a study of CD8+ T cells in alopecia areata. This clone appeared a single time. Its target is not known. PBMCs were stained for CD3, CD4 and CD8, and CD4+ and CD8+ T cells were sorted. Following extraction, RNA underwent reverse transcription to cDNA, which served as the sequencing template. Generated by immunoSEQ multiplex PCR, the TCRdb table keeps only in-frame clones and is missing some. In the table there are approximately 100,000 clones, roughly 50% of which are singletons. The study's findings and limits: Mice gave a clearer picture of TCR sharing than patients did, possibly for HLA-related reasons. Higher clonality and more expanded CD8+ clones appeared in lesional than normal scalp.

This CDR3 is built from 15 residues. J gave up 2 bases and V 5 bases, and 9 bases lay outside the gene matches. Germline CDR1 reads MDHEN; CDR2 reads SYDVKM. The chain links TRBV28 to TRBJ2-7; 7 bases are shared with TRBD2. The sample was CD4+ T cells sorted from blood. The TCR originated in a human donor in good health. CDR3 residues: CASSRLAVPPYEQYF. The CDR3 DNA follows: TGTGCCAGCAGTCGCCTAGCGGTCCCTCCCTACGAGCAGTACTTC.